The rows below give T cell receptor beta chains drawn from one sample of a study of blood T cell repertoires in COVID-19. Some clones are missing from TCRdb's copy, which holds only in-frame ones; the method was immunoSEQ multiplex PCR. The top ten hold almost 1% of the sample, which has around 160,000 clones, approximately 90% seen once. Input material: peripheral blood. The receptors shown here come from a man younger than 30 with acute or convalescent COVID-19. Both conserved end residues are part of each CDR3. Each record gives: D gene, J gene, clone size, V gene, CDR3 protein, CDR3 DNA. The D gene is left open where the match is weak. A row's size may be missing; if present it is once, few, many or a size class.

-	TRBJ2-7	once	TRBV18	CASSPPVAEDYEQYF	TGTGCCAGCTCACCACCGGTAGCGGAAGATTACGAGCAGTACTTC
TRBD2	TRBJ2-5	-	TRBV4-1	CASSQERGGTQYF	TGCGCCAGCAGCCAAGAGCGGGGGGGGACCCAGTACTTC
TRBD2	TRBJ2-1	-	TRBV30	CAWNLAGGYNEQFF	TGTGCCTGGAATCTAGCGGGGGGATACAATGAGCAGTTCTTC
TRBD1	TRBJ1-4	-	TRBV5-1	CASRSGGSNEKLFF	TGCGCCAGCAGATCAGGGGGCTCTAATGAAAAACTGTTTTTT
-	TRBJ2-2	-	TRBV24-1	CATSGTATGELFF	TGTGCCACCAGTGGGACTGCCACCGGGGAGCTGTTTTTT
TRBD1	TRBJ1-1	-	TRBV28	CASSRQGPTEAFF	TGTGCCAGCAGTCGACAGGGGCCCACTGAAGCTTTCTTT
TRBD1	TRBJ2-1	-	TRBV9	CASSGPGTGGGEQFF	TGTGCCAGCAGCGGTCCCGGGACAGGGGGAGGTGAGCAGTTCTTC
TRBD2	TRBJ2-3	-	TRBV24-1	CATSGQAGGSSLLTDTQYF	TGTGCCACCAGTGGCCAAGCGGGGGGGTCCTCACTCCTCACAGATACGCAGTATTTT
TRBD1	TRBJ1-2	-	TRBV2	CASKTGESYGYTF	TGTGCCAGCAAGACAGGGGAGAGCTATGGCTACACCTTC
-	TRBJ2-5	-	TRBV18	CASSPLAWETQYF	TGTGCCAGCTCACCACTGGCCTGGGAGACCCAGTACTTC
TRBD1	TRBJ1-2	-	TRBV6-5	CASSYTGQSAGYTF	TGTGCCAGCAGTTACACGGGACAGTCGGCCGGCTACACCTTC
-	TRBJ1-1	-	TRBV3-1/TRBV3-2	CASSQGLYGVEAFF	TGTGCCAGCAGCCAAGGCCTCTACGGGGTTGAAGCTTTCTTT
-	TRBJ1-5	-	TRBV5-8	CASSFWAYSNQPQHF	TGTGCCAGCAGCTTTTGGGCCTATAGCAATCAGCCCCAGCATTTT
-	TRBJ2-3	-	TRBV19	CASSTTSSDTQYF	TGTGCCAGTAGCACTACTAGCTCAGATACGCAGTATTTT
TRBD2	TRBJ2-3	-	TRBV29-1	CSVLLAGGPTDTQYF	TGCAGCGTTCTCCTCGCGGGGGGTCCCACAGATACGCAGTATTTT
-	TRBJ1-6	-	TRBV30	CAWSVNGIYSPLHF	TGTGCCTGGAGTGTAAACGGGATTTATTCACCCCTCCACTTT
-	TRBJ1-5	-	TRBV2	CASKRDSGDDQPQHF	TGTGCCAGCAAACGGGACTCGGGGGATGACCAGCCCCAGCATTTT
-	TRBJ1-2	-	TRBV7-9	CASSPRTGVGYGYTF	TGTGCCAGCAGTCCGCGGACGGGGGTAGGGTATGGCTACACCTTC
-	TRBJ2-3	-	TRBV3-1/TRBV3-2	CASSHYPAPLVKPLDRTDTQYF	TGTGCCAGCAGCCACTATCCCGCTCCGTTGGTAAAACCACTAGACCGCACAGATACGCAGTATTTT
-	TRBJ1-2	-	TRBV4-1	CASSQERQMDYGYTF	TGCGCCAGCAGCCAAGAGAGGCAGATGGACTATGGCTACACCTTC
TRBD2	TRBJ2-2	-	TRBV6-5	CASSQRWGGTGELFF	TGTGCCAGCAGCCAACGGTGGGGGGGAACCGGGGAGCTGTTTTTT
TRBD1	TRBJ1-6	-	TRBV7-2	CASASGTDHNSPLHF	TGTGCCAGCGCCTCCGGGACAGATCATAATTCACCCCTCCACTTT
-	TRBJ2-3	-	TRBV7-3	CASSLGGRMGDTQYF	TGTGCCAGCAGCTTAGGGGGCCGGATGGGTGATACGCAGTATTTT
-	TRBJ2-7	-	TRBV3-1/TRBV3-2	CASSQDRGAYEQYF	TGTGCCAGCAGCCAAGACAGGGGCGCCTACGAGCAGTACTTC
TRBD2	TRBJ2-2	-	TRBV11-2	CASSPTSGGAPGELFF	TGTGCCAGCAGCCCCACTAGCGGGGGGGCCCCCGGGGAGCTGTTTTTT
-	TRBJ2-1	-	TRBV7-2	CASSHPGHPKNNEQFF	TGTGCCAGCAGCCATCCGGGACACCCAAAGAACAATGAGCAGTTCTTC
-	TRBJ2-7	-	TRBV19	CASSIGQSSSYEQYF	TGTGCCAGTAGTATTGGGCAGTCGAGCTCCTACGAGCAGTACTTC
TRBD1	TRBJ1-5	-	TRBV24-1	CATSDSGQGNQPQHF	TGTGCCACCAGTGATTCTGGACAGGGCAATCAGCCCCAGCATTTT
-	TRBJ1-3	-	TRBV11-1	CASSPRASGNTIYF	TGTGCCAGCAGCCCGCGGGCGTCTGGAAACACCATATATTTT
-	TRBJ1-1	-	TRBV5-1	CASSPRGVNTEAFF	TGCGCCAGCAGCCCAAGGGGCGTGAACACTGAAGCTTTCTTT
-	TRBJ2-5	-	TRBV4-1	CASSPPAGLATETQYF	TGCGCCAGCAGCCCCCCAGCGGGTCTAGCGACCGAGACCCAGTACTTC
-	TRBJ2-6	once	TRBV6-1	CASSEGFLRAGANVLTF	TGTGCCAGCAGTGAAGGGTTCTTGAGGGCCGGGGCCAACGTCCTGACTTTC
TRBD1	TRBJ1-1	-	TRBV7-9	CASSRQGLNTEAFF	TGTGCCAGCAGCCGACAGGGGCTGAACACTGAAGCTTTCTTT
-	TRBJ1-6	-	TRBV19	CASSISGTYNSPLHF	TGTGCCAGTAGTATATCGGGGACCTATAATTCACCCCTCCACTTT
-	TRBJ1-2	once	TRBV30	CAWIPESGPYGYTF	TGTGCCTGGATCCCCGAGTCAGGGCCTTATGGCTACACCTTC
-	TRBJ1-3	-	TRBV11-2	CASSSPRGEGFSGNTIYF	TGTGCCAGCAGCTCTCCCCGGGGTGAGGGCTTCTCTGGAAACACCATATATTTT
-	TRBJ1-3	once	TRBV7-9	CASSSTANSGNTIYF	TGTGCCAGCAGCTCGACAGCAAACTCTGGAAACACCATATATTTT
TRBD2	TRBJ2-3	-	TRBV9	CASSPSGGASDTQYF	TGTGCCAGCAGCCCAAGCGGGGGGGCCTCCGATACGCAGTATTTT
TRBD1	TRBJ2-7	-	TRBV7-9	CASSSRDRDRSYEQYF	TGTGCCAGCAGCTCACGGGACAGGGATAGGTCCTACGAGCAGTACTTC
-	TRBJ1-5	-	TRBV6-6	CASRPEPRQPQHF	TGTGCCAGCAGGCCTGAGCCCAGGCAGCCCCAGCATTTT
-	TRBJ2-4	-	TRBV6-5	CASSIDTAAKNIQYF	TGTGCCAGCAGCATCGACACCGCAGCCAAAAACATTCAGTACTTC
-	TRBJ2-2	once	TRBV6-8	CASRSIQVKPNTGELFF	TGTGCCAGCAGAAGCATTCAGGTGAAACCGAACACCGGGGAGCTGTTTTTT
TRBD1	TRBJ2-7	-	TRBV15	CATSKSTGDPYEQYF	TGTGCCACCAGCAAGAGTACAGGGGATCCCTACGAGCAGTACTTC
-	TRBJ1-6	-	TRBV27	CASRQANSPLHF	TGTGCCAGCAGGCAGGCCAATTCACCCCTCCACTTT
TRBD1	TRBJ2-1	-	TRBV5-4	CASSQGTANEQFF	TGTGCCAGCAGCCAAGGGACAGCCAATGAGCAGTTCTTC
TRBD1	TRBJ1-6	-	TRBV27	CASSVSTGGATSPLHF	TGTGCCAGCAGTGTTAGTACAGGGGGCGCTACATCACCCCTCCACTTT
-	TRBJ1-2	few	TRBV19	CASNNVFTGTDYVYTF	TGTGCCAGTAATAACGTGTTTACCGGGACGGACTATGTCTACACCTTC
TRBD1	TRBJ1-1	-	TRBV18	CASSPNRGLTNTEAFF	TGTGCCAGCTCACCAAACAGGGGGCTGACGAACACTGAAGCTTTCTTT
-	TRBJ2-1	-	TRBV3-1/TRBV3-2	CASSQATADIYNEQFF	TGTGCCAGCAGCCAGGCGACAGCAGACATATACAATGAGCAGTTCTTC
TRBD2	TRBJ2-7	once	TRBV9	CASSGWGGSSDEQYF	TGTGCCAGCTCAGGTTGGGGGGGTAGTAGCGACGAGCAGTACTTC
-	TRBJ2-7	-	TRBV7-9	CASSLEGVSYEQYF	TGTGCCAGCAGCTTAGAAGGGGTCTCCTACGAGCAGTACTTC
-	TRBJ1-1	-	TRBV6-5	CASSYSTGEAFF	TGTGCCAGCAGTTACTCGACGGGGGAAGCTTTCTTT
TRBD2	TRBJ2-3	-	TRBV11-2	CASSGSGTSAAFGTQYF	TGTGCCAGCAGCGGATCCGGGACTAGCGCTGCCTTTGGTACGCAGTATTTT
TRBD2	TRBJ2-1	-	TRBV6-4	CASSDSGLAASREQFF	TGTGCCAGCAGTGACTCAGGTCTAGCGGCGAGTAGGGAGCAGTTCTTC
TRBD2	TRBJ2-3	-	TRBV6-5	CASSLTSGGADTQYF	TGTGCCAGCAGTTTGACTAGCGGGGGAGCAGATACGCAGTATTTT
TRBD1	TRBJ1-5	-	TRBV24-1	CATSQGDSNQPQHF	TGTGCCACCAGCCAGGGGGATAGCAATCAGCCCCAGCATTTT
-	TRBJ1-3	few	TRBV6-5	CASSYSSVRSGNTIYF	TGTGCCAGCAGTTACTCGTCGGTACGCTCTGGAAACACCATATATTTT